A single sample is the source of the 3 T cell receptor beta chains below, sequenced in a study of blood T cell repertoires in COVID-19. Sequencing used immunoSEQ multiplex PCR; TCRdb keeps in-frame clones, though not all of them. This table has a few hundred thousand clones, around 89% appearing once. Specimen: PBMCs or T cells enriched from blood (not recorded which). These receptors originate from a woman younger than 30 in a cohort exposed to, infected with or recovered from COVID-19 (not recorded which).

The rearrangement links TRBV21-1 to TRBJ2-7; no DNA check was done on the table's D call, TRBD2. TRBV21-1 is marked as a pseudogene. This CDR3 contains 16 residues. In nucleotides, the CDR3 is TGTGCCAGCAGCGGACCTGAGGGGGGGTACTCCTACGAGCAGTACTTC. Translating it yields CASSGPEGGYSYEQYF.

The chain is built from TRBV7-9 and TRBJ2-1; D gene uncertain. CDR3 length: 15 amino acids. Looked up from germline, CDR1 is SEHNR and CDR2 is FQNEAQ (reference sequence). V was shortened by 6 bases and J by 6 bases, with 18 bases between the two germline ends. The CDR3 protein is CASRIGTITPNEQFF. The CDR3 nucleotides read TGTGCCAGCAGAATAGGAACTATCACCCCCAATGAGCAGTTCTTC. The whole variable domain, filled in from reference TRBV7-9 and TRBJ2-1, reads DTGVSQNPRHKITKRGQNVTFRCDPISEHNRLYWYRQTLGQGPEFLTYFQNEAQLEKSRLLSDRFSAERPKGSFSTLEIQRTEQGDSAMYLCASRIGTITPNEQFFGPGTRLTVL.

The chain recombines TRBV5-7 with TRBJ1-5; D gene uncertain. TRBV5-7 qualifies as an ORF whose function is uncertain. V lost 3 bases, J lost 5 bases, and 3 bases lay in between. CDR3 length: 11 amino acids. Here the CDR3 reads CASSSDQPQHF. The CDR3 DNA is TGTGCCAGCAGCTCTGATCAGCCCCAGCATTTT.